The sequence of this T cell receptor (beta chain) was determined in a study of T cells in tumors after PD-1 blockade. Study background: On average, peripheral blood gave some 120,000 TCR templates and about 34,000 unique clonotypes.

The repertoire was sequenced with immunoSEQ multiplex PCR; TCRdb's copy has only in-frame clones and lacks some. The sample carries tens of thousands of clones, 65% to 80% recorded once. General study points: Peripheral recruitment is suggested, as some novel exhausted tumor clones were in pre-treatment blood.

As to this clone: Its target is not known.

V lost 4 bases and J 1 base, leaving 14 bases between the germline ends. The CDR3 consists of 15 residues. Germline CDR1 and CDR2: SGHRS and YFSETQ. Tumor or blood genomic DNA was sequenced, with inputs of about 550 ng to 6,500 ng. The V and J genes are TRBV5-1 and TRBJ1-1; tentatively, D is TRBD1 (6 bases). The source was PBMCs, collected before anti-PD-1 therapy. The TCR originated in a human donor with advanced basal cell or squamous cell carcinoma (not recorded which). CDR3 bases: TGCGCCAGCAGCAAAGGGGGGAGCGGGAACACTGAAGCTTTCTTT. As protein: CASSKGGSGNTEAFF.